Sequencing of this T cell receptor beta chain was carried out in a study of T-cell reconstitution after alpha-beta-depleted transplantation in children. V lost 4 bases and J 9 bases, leaving 19 bases between the germline ends. The germline gives CDR1 MRHNA, CDR2 SNTAGT. This CDR3 spans 15 amino acids. This clonotype was observed a handful of times. The TCRbeta library incorporated unique molecular identifiers. TCRdb re-called the PCR reads through MiXCR, storing one row per CDR3 protein. The sample carries approximately 240,000 distinct CDR3 sequences, roughly a tenth recorded once. The material was PBMCs, obtained before TCRalphabeta/CD19-depleted stem cell transplant. The chain employs TRBV6-4 and TRBJ2-1; either TRBD1 or TRBD2 may fit D (5 bases each). The receptor was isolated from a child younger than two with acute myeloid leukemia, due to receive a stem cell transplant. The CDR3 protein is CASSGVTSSRGEQFF. Here the CDR3 DNA reads TGTGCCAGCAGTGGGGTCACCTCCTCGAGGGGTGAGCAGTTCTTC.